The rows below give T cell receptor beta chains drawn from one sample of a study of blood T cell repertoires in COVID-19. The repertoire was sequenced with immunoSEQ multiplex PCR; TCRdb's copy has only in-frame clones and lacks some. Of some 180,000 clones listed, roughly 85% were seen once; the top ten hold around 20%. Input material: PBMCs or T cells enriched from blood (not recorded which). Receptor source: a woman in her 70s in a cohort exposed to, infected with or recovered from COVID-19 (not recorded which). CDR3s include the opening cysteine and the closing phenylalanine or tryptophan. A D gene is named only where the DNA matches it firmly. Not every row has a clone size; where given, it reads once, few, many or a size class.

j_gene | abundance | len | d_gene | v_gene | CDR3nt | CDR3aa
TRBJ1-1 | - | 15 | - | TRBV28 | TGTGCCAGCAGCTCCCCCACAGTTTATAGCACTGAAGCTTTCTTT | CASSSPTVYSTEAFF
TRBJ2-7 | - | 15 | - | TRBV28 | TGTGCCAGCTCCGGGCCGGGGGGCACGCAGGTCGAGCAGTACTTC | CASSGPGGTQVEQYF
TRBJ2-2 | - | 14 | - | TRBV12-5 | TGTGCTAGTGGTGGGGACTCTTACACCGGGGAGCTGTTTTTT | CASGGDSYTGELFF
TRBJ2-5 | - | 19 | - | TRBV19 | TGTGCCAGTAGTCTTGGGCCAGGGCCCTTTTTGGGGCCCCAAGAGACCCAGTACTTC | CASSLGPGPFLGPQETQYF
TRBJ2-1 | - | 13 | - | TRBV7-8 | TGTGCCAGCAGCCCCGGGGTATACAATGAGCAGTTCTTC | CASSPGVYNEQFF
TRBJ2-6 | - | 15 | TRBD2 | TRBV19 | TGTGCCAGTAGTGGGGGAGGGGCTGGGGCCAACGTCCTGACTTTC | CASSGGGAGANVLTF
TRBJ2-1 | once | 15 | - | TRBV7-8 | TGTGCCAGCAGGCGGAGCCCTAGCTCCTACAATGAGCAGTTCTTC | CASRRSPSSYNEQFF
TRBJ2-2 | once | 16 | - | TRBV18 | TGTGCCAGCTCACCACTCGCCGGGGTTAACACCGGGGAGCTGTTTTTT | CASSPLAGVNTGELFF
TRBJ1-1 | - | 16 | - | TRBV7-8 | TGTGCCAGCAGCTTAATCCCCAGACCGACTGTGCCCGAAGCTTTCTTT | CASSLIPRPTVPEAFF
TRBJ2-2 | - | 14 | - | TRBV7-9 | TGTGCCAGCAGCTTTAGGGGGAACACCGGGGAGCTGTTTTTT | CASSFRGNTGELFF
TRBJ1-1 | - | 15 | - | TRBV28 | TGTGCCAGCAGCCCGGTGGCAGGGGTTTTCGCTGAAGCTTTCTTT | CASSPVAGVFAEAFF
TRBJ2-1 | - | 18 | TRBD2 | TRBV29-1 | TGCAGCGTCAGGGATCCGGGACTAGCGGGAGTTGCCTACAATGAGCAGTTCTTC | CSVRDPGLAGVAYNEQFF
TRBJ2-7 | once | 15 | - | TRBV7-3 | TGTGCCAGCAGCCCTGGACAGTGGGGCTCCTACGAGCAGTACTTC | CASSPGQWGSYEQYF
TRBJ1-5 | - | 12 | TRBD1 | TRBV2 | TGTGCCAGCTCAGACAGGGCGATGCTCCAGCATTTT | CASSDRAMLQHF
TRBJ2-7 | - | 13 | - | TRBV5-6 | TGTGCCAGCAGCTTGGGCCCTACGGGCGAGCAGTACTTC | CASSLGPTGEQYF
TRBJ2-3 | - | 13 | TRBD2 | TRBV4-3 | TGCGCCAGCAGCCAAGATACGGGACTAGTACAGTATTTT | CASSQDTGLVQYF
TRBJ2-5 | - | 14 | TRBD1 | TRBV7-3 | TGTGCCAGCAGCCCACAGGGGGCAGAAGAGACCCAGTACTTC | CASSPQGAEETQYF
TRBJ2-2 | - | 13 | - | TRBV10-1 | TGCGCCAGCAGTGAGTTAGCCCCCGGGGAGCTGTTTTTT | CASSELAPGELFF
TRBJ2-5 | - | 14 | - | TRBV5-1 | TGCGCCAGCAGCTTGGCCCCTCACCAAGAGACCCAGTACTTC | CASSLAPHQETQYF
TRBJ2-1 | few | 18 | TRBD2 | TRBV5-6 | TGTGCCAGCAGCTTTCGATTCGGGACTAGCGGGAACTACAATGAGCAGTTCTTC | CASSFRFGTSGNYNEQFF
TRBJ2-2 | - | 13 | - | TRBV27 | TGTGCCAGCAGTGAGGGCAGGAACAGGGAGCTGTTTTTT | CASSEGRNRELFF
TRBJ1-1 | - | 12 | - | TRBV2 | TGTGCCAGCAGTGCACAGAACACTGAAGCTTTCTTT | CASSAQNTEAFF
TRBJ1-1 | - | 18 | TRBD1 | TRBV18 | TGTGCCAGCTCACCACCAGGGATTTCGACAGGGGGCATGGCTGAAGCTTTCTTT | CASSPPGISTGGMAEAFF
TRBJ2-5 | - | 15 | - | TRBV7-2 | TGTGCCAGCAGCCCAGTAGGAGGCCGCCGGGGAACCCAGTACTTC | CASSPVGGRRGTQYF
TRBJ2-2 | few | 15 | - | TRBV4-1 | TGCGCCAGCAGCGCTCGGGGGGCGAGCACCGGGGAGCTGTTTTTT | CASSARGASTGELFF
TRBJ2-1 | - | 14 | - | TRBV7-9 | TGTGCCAGCAGCCCCTTTTACGAGGGCAATGAGCAGTTCTTC | CASSPFYEGNEQFF
TRBJ1-4 | - | 14 | - | TRBV11-3 | TGTGCCAGCAGCCCATCCACCGCAGGTGAAAAACTGTTTTTT | CASSPSTAGEKLFF
TRBJ2-7 | - | 15 | - | TRBV28 | TGTGCCAGCAGTCCTCGGGGCAGGCGGGGCTACGAGCAGTACTTC | CASSPRGRRGYEQYF
TRBJ2-3 | - | 17 | TRBD2 | TRBV5-8 | TGTGCCAGCAGCTTGGCCTTGGCGGGAGTGAGCACAGATACGCAGTATTTT | CASSLALAGVSTDTQYF
TRBJ1-4 | - | 17 | - | TRBV7-9 | TGTGCCAGCAGCCTAACCGTGGGGAGGCTGTCGAATGAAAAACTGTTTTTT | CASSLTVGRLSNEKLFF
TRBJ1-2 | - | 16 | TRBD1 | TRBV5-1 | TGCGCCAGCAGCAGAAGACAGGGGGGAGCTAACTATGGCTACACCTTC | CASSRRQGGANYGYTF
TRBJ2-2 | - | 16 | TRBD2 | TRBV5-1 | TGCGCCAGCAGCTTGGCGGTCCTAGCGGGATCCGAGGAGCTGTTTTTT | CASSLAVLAGSEELFF
TRBJ2-4 | few | 16 | - | TRBV6-1 | TGTGCCAGCAGTGAAGGCAGGGCAATAGCCAAAAACATTCAGTACTTC | CASSEGRAIAKNIQYF
TRBJ2-2 | - | 16 | - | TRBV18 | TGTGCCAGCTCACCACAACAGGCGGAGTCCACCGGGGAGCTGTTTTTT | CASSPQQAESTGELFF
TRBJ1-1 | few | 14 | - | TRBV25-1 | TGTGCCAGCAGTACGATGGGGAGGGGGACTGAAGCTTTCTTT | CASSTMGRGTEAFF
TRBJ1-6 | - | 14 | - | TRBV11-1 | TGTGCCAGCAGCCTCTCGGGGGTCGATTCACCCCTCCACTTT | CASSLSGVDSPLHF
TRBJ2-1 | - | 17 | TRBD2 | TRBV10-1 | TGCGCCAGCAGCGACCTAACGGGACTAGAGAGGGTCGATGAGCAGTTCTTC | CASSDLTGLERVDEQFF
TRBJ1-2 | - | 13 | - | TRBV7-3 | TGTGCCAGCAGCCCTGACCCGGAGCGAGGCTACACCTTC | CASSPDPERGYTF
TRBJ1-4 | - | 16 | - | TRBV6-1 | TGTGCCAGCAGTGGGCAGTTGATTGCAACTAATGAAAAACTGTTTTTT | CASSGQLIATNEKLFF
TRBJ2-7 | - | 15 | TRBD1 | TRBV28 | TGTGCCAGCAGTCCTACAGGGGCGGTGCGGTACGAGCAGTACTTC | CASSPTGAVRYEQYF
TRBJ2-5 | few | 13 | TRBD2 | TRBV6-6 | TGTGCCAGCAGGGGACTAGATGCCGCCACCCAGTACTTC | CASRGLDAATQYF